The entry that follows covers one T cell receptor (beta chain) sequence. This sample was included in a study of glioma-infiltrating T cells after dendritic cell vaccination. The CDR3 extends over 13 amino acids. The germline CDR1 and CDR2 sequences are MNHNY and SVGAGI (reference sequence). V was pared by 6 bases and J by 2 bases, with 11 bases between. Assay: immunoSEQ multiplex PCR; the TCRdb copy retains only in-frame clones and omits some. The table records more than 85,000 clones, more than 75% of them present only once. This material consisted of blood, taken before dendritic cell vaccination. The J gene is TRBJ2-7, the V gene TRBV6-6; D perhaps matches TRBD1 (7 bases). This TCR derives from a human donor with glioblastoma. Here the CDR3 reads CASRRGQPYEQYF. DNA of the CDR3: TGTGCCAGCAGGCGGGGACAGCCCTACGAGCAGTACTTC.